These 32 T cell receptor beta chains originate from one sample sequenced in a study of shared clonotypes between healthy human individuals. Positively selected for CCR7, the CD45RO-negative cells used as naive CD8 cells excluded terminally differentiated effector memory CD45RA+ cells. Using immunoSEQ multiplex PCR, the repertoire was profiled, and TCRdb retains in-frame clones only, with some absent. The table has millions of clones, about 95% seen once; the top ten hold more than 0.95%. The material sequenced was naive CD8+ T cells sorted from blood. Receptors were obtained from a man younger than 35 in good health.

The chain combines TRBV2 with TRBJ1-2; the D gene is possibly TRBD1 (5 bases). The CDR3 covers 17 residues. CDR1 SNHLY and CDR2 FYNNEI come from the germline V gene. Trimming took off 2 bases at V and 5 bases at J, with 21 bases between the two ends. CDR3 protein: CASSEPGTDGDEYGYTF. The CDR3 coding sequence is TGTGCCAGCAGTGAACCGGGGACTGACGGCGACGAGTATGGCTACACCTTC. Drawing the rest from reference TRBV2 and TRBJ1-2, the complete variable domain is EPEVTQTPSHQVTQMGQEVILRCVPISNHLYFYWYRQILGQKVEFLVSFYNNEISEKSEIFDDQFSVERPDGSNFTLKIRSTKLEDSAMYFCASSEPGTDGDEYGYTFGSGTRLTVV.

This clone was observed once. V is TRBV21-1 and J is TRBJ1-5; the DNA was not used to check the table's D call, TRBD1. TRBV21-1 is listed as a pseudogene. The CDR3 is 15 residues long. The CDR3 DNA reads TGTGCCAGCAGATCCTGGACAGGCGGCAATCAGCCCCAGCATTTT. Translated: CASRSWTGGNQPQHF.

The chain is built from TRBV5-4 and TRBJ2-2; 10 nucleotides match TRBD2. CDR1 and CDR2 (germline): SGHNT, YYREEE (reference sequence). This CDR3 is 17 amino acids long. V shed 5 bases and J 4 bases; nucleotides not matched to a gene: 11. The CDR3 is CASSWEGLAVSTGELFF. CDR3 sequence (DNA): TGTGCCAGCAGTTGGGAAGGACTAGCGGTTAGCACCGGGGAGCTGTTTTTT. The full variable domain, rest sourced from reference TRBV5-4 and TRBJ2-2, is ETGVTQSPTHLIKTRGQQVTLRCSSQSGHNTVSWYQQALGQGPQFIFQYYREEENGRGNFPPRFSGLQFPNYSSELNVNALELDDSALYLCASSWEGLAVSTGELFFGEGSRLTVL.

J is TRBJ2-7 and V is TRBV19; D tentatively reads TRBD1 or TRBD2 (7 bases each). The germline V gene encodes CDR1 LNHDA and CDR2 SQIVND (reference sequence). The CDR3 covers 12 residues. The germline V and J ends were trimmed by 6 bases and 7 bases, with 13 bases remaining between them. CDR3 loop: CASSQGGQEQYF. CDR3 in DNA: TGTGCCAGTAGCCAGGGGGGGCAGGAGCAGTACTTC. Drawing the rest from reference TRBV19 and TRBJ2-7, the complete variable domain is DGGITQSPKYLFRKEGQNVTLSCEQNLNHDAMYWYRQDPGQGLRLIYYSQIVNDFQKGDIAEGYSVSREKKESFPLTVTSAQKNPTAFYLCASSQGGQEQYFGPGTRLTVT.

V usage is TRBV10-1 and J usage is TRBJ2-3; tentative D call: TRBD1 (6 bases). The CDR3 is 15 amino acids. V gave up 5 bases and J gave up 2 bases, with 14 bases separating them. The germline CDR1 and CDR2 sequences are WNHNN and SYGVQD (reference sequence). The CDR3, as DNA: TGCGCCAGCAGTTCGGACAGTCCCCTCACAGATACGCAGTATTTT. Residues: CASSSDSPLTDTQYF.

The chain uses TRBV7-2 and TRBJ2-1, with 12 bases aligning to TRBD2. The V and J ends lost 5 bases and 9 bases, in that order; junction bases with no gene match: 8. Looked up from germline, CDR1 is SGHTA and CDR2 is FQGNSA. The CDR3 totals 15 residues. The CDR3 protein is CASSELAGGPSEQFF. The CDR3 DNA reads as TGTGCCAGCAGCGAACTAGCGGGAGGTCCCAGTGAGCAGTTCTTC.

J is TRBJ2-5 and V is TRBV6-5; D assignment may be TRBD1 or TRBD2 (5 bases each). V gave up 3 bases and J gave up 1 base, with 15 bases separating them. CDR3 size: 16 residues. Germline V gives CDR1 MNHEY, CDR2 SVGAGI. The CDR3 is CASSYLRGAGQETQYF. The CDR3 nucleotides are TGTGCCAGCAGTTATTTGAGAGGGGCGGGCCAAGAGACCCAGTACTTC.

CDR3 DNA: TGTGCCAGCAGTCCAGGGTTTGGCTACACCTTC. It codes for CASSPGFGYTF. The rearrangement links TRBV6-6 to TRBJ1-2, with a weak D call TRBD1 (5 bases). CDR3 length: 11 amino acids. Germline CDR1 reads MNHNY; CDR2 reads SVGAGI (reference sequence). V shed 5 bases and J shed 7 bases, with 8 bases lying between them.

Comment on this clone: Other nucleotide sequences from this sample produce the same CDR3. The chain combines TRBV7-8 with TRBJ2-1; the D is unclear. V was trimmed by 1 base and J by 3 bases, leaving 4 bases between them. This CDR3 has 13 residues. CDR1 is SGHVS, CDR2 FQNEAQ, per germline. Here the CDR3 DNA reads TGTGCCAGCAGCTTAGAGAACTACAATGAGCAGTTCTTC. It encodes CASSLENYNEQFF.

Concerning this clone: Different DNA sequences within this sample yield the same CDR3. J is TRBJ2-7 and V is TRBV7-8, with 7 nucleotides matching TRBD2. Trimming took 5 bases from V and 0 from J; bases not matched to a gene: 1. Germline loops: CDR1 SGHVS, CDR2 FQNEAQ. The CDR3 is 13 residues long. The CDR3 is CASSPGGSYEQYF. The CDR3 nucleotides read TGTGCCAGCAGCCCGGGGGGCTCCTACGAGCAGTACTTC.

The V and J genes are TRBV7-9 and TRBJ1-1, with D maybe TRBD1 (5 bases). Trimming took 1 base from V and 4 from J, leaving 13 bases between them. The germline V gene encodes CDR1 SEHNR and CDR2 FQNEAQ (reference sequence). This CDR3 has 15 amino acids. Here the CDR3 reads CASSLVGSGATEAFF. As DNA, the CDR3 is TGTGCCAGCAGCTTAGTAGGGAGTGGGGCCACTGAAGCTTTCTTT.

V usage is TRBV5-6 and J usage is TRBJ2-7, with D possibly being TRBD2 (6 bases). The CDR3 sequence is 14 residues long. The V end lost 2 bases, the J end lost 1 base, and 10 bases lay between the germline ends. Germline CDR1 and CDR2: SGHDT and YYEEEE. CDR3 residues: CASSLGDWSYEQYF. CDR3 coding DNA: TGTGCCAGCAGCTTAGGGGACTGGTCCTACGAGCAGTACTTC.

The chain employs TRBV29-1 and TRBJ2-3; TRBD1 aligns across 8 bases. V was clipped by 8 bases and J by 0 bases; unmatched bases: 4. CDR1 is SQVTM and CDR2 is ANQGSEA in the germline V gene. The CDR3 is made up of 13 amino acids. The DNA for the CDR3 is TGCAGCACGGACAGGGCCAGCACAGATACGCAGTATTTT. Protein product: CSTDRASTDTQYF.

On this clone: Other nucleotide sequences from this sample produce the same CDR3. The gene calls are TRBV15 and TRBJ2-7, with D tentatively TRBD1 or TRBD2 (5 bases each). The CDR3 contains 14 residues. Germline loops: CDR1 LNHNV, CDR2 YYDKDF (reference sequence). The V gene lost 3 bases and the J gene lost 0 bases, with 9 bases spanning the gap. CDR3 sequence reads: CATSRGTGSYEQYF. CDR3 in DNA: TGTGCCACCAGCAGGGGGACGGGCTCCTACGAGCAGTACTTC.

CDR3 nucleotides: TGCGCCAGCAGCCAAGATGACCTGGGGCACACCGGGGAGCTGTTTTTT. This gives the protein CASSQDDLGHTGELFF. This sequence joins TRBV4-3 and TRBJ2-2, with D perhaps matching TRBD1 (5 bases). V was pared by 0 bases and J by 3 bases, with 11 bases between. Per germline, CDR1 LGHNA and CDR2 YSLEER. The CDR3 loop spans 16 amino acids.

The chain has TRBV7-9 and TRBJ2-2; D not resolved. The germline V gene has CDR1 SEHNR and CDR2 FQNEAQ (reference sequence). Trimming left V 3 bases short and J 1 base short, with 6 bases between. There are 14 residues in the CDR3. The DNA of the CDR3 is TGTGCCAGCAGCTTCAGAGGGAACACCGGGGAGCTGTTTTTT. Protein sequence: CASSFRGNTGELFF.

This sequence joins TRBV4-1 and TRBJ1-4; D gene uncertain. Trimming removed 1 base from V and 8 bases from J, with 8 bases in between. Germline V gene lookup returns CDR1 MGHRA and CDR2 YSYEKL. This CDR3 has 13 amino acids. This chain's CDR3 is CASSQGTTEKLFF. The DNA for the CDR3 is TGCGCCAGCAGCCAAGGCACAACCGAAAAACTGTTTTTT.

The chain employs TRBV19 and TRBJ1-5, with D unresolved. Trimming left V 0 bases short and J 7 bases short, with 13 bases between. Germline CDR1 and CDR2: LNHDA and SQIVND (reference sequence). The CDR3 contains 15 residues. For the CDR3, the DNA is TGTGCCAGTAGTATAGAAGGACTGAGCGGACAGCCCCAGCATTTT. Translation: CASSIEGLSGQPQHF.

The chain is built from TRBV15 and TRBJ2-4, with 12 bases lining up with TRBD2. After removal of 5 bases from V and 0 bases from J, the junction contained 11 bases not matched to a gene. Germline CDR1 and CDR2: LNHNV and YYDKDF (reference sequence). This CDR3 has 19 residues. CDR3 DNA: TGTGCCACCAGCGGCCTACTAGCGGGGGGCATCCTAGCCAAAAACATTCAGTACTTC. This sequence encodes CATSGLLAGGILAKNIQYF.

The chain couples TRBV6-6 to TRBJ2-1; TRBD1 aligns across 7 bases. The CDR3 totals 15 residues. V trimming: 7 bases; J trimming: 6 bases; junction bases outside the gene matches: 12. Germline V gene sequence: CDR1 MNHNY, CDR2 SVGAGI (reference sequence). The CDR3 DNA sequence: TGTGCCAGCATGTTGTTGGGACAGAACTTCAATGAGCAGTTCTTC. It is translated as CASMLLGQNFNEQFF.

Comment on this clone: Other nucleotide sequences in the sample specify the same CDR3. The gene calls are TRBV7-9 and TRBJ2-7, with D perhaps TRBD1 (5 bases). Deletions cut 5 bases from V and 3 bases from J, with 11 bases between. Germline V gives CDR1 SEHNR, CDR2 FQNEAQ (reference sequence). CDR3 length equals 13 residues. The chain's CDR3 is CASSPAGFYEQYF. The CDR3 DNA reads as TGTGCCAGCAGCCCCGCAGGGTTCTACGAGCAGTACTTC.

The V and J genes are TRBV5-6 and TRBJ2-7, with D tentatively TRBD1 or TRBD2 (5 bases each). Trimming cost V 4 bases and J 2 bases, with 13 bases left between them. The germline gives CDR1 SGHDT, CDR2 YYEEEE. The CDR3 extends over 14 amino acids. CDR3 in DNA: TGTGCCAGCAGCCCGAGGGACGGTACCTACGAGCAGTACTTC. Protein: CASSPRDGTYEQYF.

The chain uses TRBV7-2 and TRBJ1-6, with D uncertain. With 3 bases removed from V and 7 bases from J, the gap between germline ends came to 10 bases. The germline CDR1 and CDR2 sequences are SGHTA and FQGNSA. The CDR3 contains 14 residues. The CDR3 spells CASSFIPANSPLHF. The CDR3 DNA follows: TGTGCCAGCAGCTTCATTCCGGCGAATTCACCCCTCCACTTT. The full variable domain, completed using reference TRBV7-2 and TRBJ1-6, is GAGVSQSPSNKVTEKGKDVELRCDPISGHTALYWYRQSLGQGLEFLIYFQGNSAPDKSGLPSDRFSAERTGGSVSTLTIQRTQQEDSAVYLCASSFIPANSPLHFGNGTRLTVT.

This chain connects TRBV19 to TRBJ2-2, with 9 bases that match TRBD1. The CDR3 is made up of 16 amino acids. The trim removed 5 bases at V and 7 bases at J, leaving 11 bases unmatched. Looked up from germline, CDR1 is LNHDA and CDR2 is SQIVND (reference sequence). The CDR3 here is CASSPWTGVEGGELFF. The CDR3 DNA reads TGTGCCAGTAGTCCTTGGACAGGGGTAGAAGGCGGGGAGCTGTTTTTT.

The chain carries TRBV9 and TRBJ2-7; D is uncertain. This CDR3 comprises 14 residues. CDR1 and CDR2 (germline): SGDLS, YYNGEE. V shed 0 bases and J shed 2 bases, with 9 bases lying between them. The CDR3 sequence is CASSVEVQTYEQYF. The CDR3 DNA follows: TGTGCCAGCAGCGTAGAAGTACAGACCTACGAGCAGTACTTC.

As for this clone: Other DNA variants within this sample encode the same CDR3. This chain joins TRBV7-9 and TRBJ2-3, with D possibly being TRBD1 (5 bases). Germline V CDR1 and CDR2: SEHNR, FQNEAQ (reference sequence). The CDR3 sequence is 15 residues long. With 5 bases removed from V and 0 bases from J, the gap between germline ends came to 12 bases. Here the CDR3 reads CASSQTGSSTDTQYF. The CDR3 bases are TGTGCCAGCAGCCAAACAGGATCTAGCACAGATACGCAGTATTTT.

This sequence joins TRBV11-2 and TRBJ2-7; D not certain. CDR1 is SGHAT and CDR2 is FQNNGV in the germline V gene. This CDR3 contains 15 residues. V was clipped by 1 base and J by 2 bases, with 12 bases between them. The CDR3 DNA sequence: TGTGCCAGCAGCTTAGGTCCAGGAACGGCCTACGAGCAGTACTTC. Protein sequence: CASSLGPGTAYEQYF.

The chain carries TRBV5-6 and TRBJ1-2; D perhaps matches TRBD1 (5 bases). V was pared by 6 bases and J by 4 bases, with 13 bases between. The CDR3 loop spans 13 amino acids. CDR1 and CDR2 from the germline V gene are SGHDT and YYEEEE. Written as DNA, the CDR3 is TGTGCCAGCAATCCTAGGGGAGGCTATGGCTACACCTTC. It encodes CASNPRGGYGYTF.

About this clone: This same CDR3 is encoded by further DNA sequences in the sample. V gene TRBV5-4 combines with J gene TRBJ2-7; D gene ambiguous. CDR3 size: 13 residues. Trimming cost V 1 base and J 2 bases, with 7 bases left between them. The germline V gene encodes CDR1 SGHNT and CDR2 YYREEE (reference sequence). Here the CDR3 reads CASSLSPTYEQYF. CDR3 sequence (DNA): TGTGCCAGCAGCTTGTCCCCGACCTACGAGCAGTACTTC.

This sequence joins TRBV5-1 and TRBJ1-2; D is unclear. The CDR3 runs 14 residues. Germline CDR1 and CDR2: SGHRS and YFSETQ. Trimming left V 0 bases short and J 3 bases short, with 9 bases between. CDR3: CASSLAPTDYGYTF. In DNA form, the CDR3 reads TGCGCCAGCAGCTTGGCCCCCACAGACTATGGCTACACCTTC.

Concerning this clone itself: Other DNA sequences of this sample code for an identical CDR3. The V and J genes are TRBV6-5 and TRBJ2-5; tentative D call: TRBD1 (7 bases). CDR3 length: 15 residues. V was trimmed by 0 bases and J by 3 bases, leaving 11 bases between them. Germline CDR1 is MNHEY and CDR2 is SVGAGI. The CDR3 loop is CASSYSQGGEETQYF. The CDR3 nucleotides are TGTGCCAGCAGTTACTCTCAGGGGGGAGAAGAGACCCAGTACTTC.

This sequence joins TRBV6-1 and TRBJ2-7; D is uncertain. Germline assignment: CDR1 MNHNS and CDR2 SASEGT. V gave up 6 bases and J gave up 2 bases, with 17 bases separating them. There are 15 residues in the CDR3. The CDR3 is CASRDGPAITYEQYF. In DNA form, the CDR3 reads TGTGCCAGCAGGGATGGACCCGCGATTACCTACGAGCAGTACTTC.